This T cell receptor (beta chain) stems from a study of T cell responses to AZD1222 COVID-19 vaccine. Overall study context: Second-dose recipients at about 4 or about 12 weeks were treated as one pooled group. Study outcomes and limitations: It should be noted that donors were predominantly white British and more often female, and clonal diversity was possibly underestimated. At study baseline, merely five or six AZD1222 recipients were seropositive. Breadth and depth of Spike-specific TCRs rose after two AZD1222 doses.

The V and J ends lost 5 bases and 0 bases, in that order; junction bases with no gene match: 4. CDR1 and CDR2 (germline): MNHEY, SVGEGT. The CDR3 covers 15 residues. Concerning this clone: What it recognizes is unknown.

Measured with immunoSEQ multiplex PCR; TCRdb has only the in-frame clones, and not every one. The sample contains about 150,000 clones, 90% of which appear only once. The source is an adult in good health. This chain connects TRBV6-2 or TRBV6-3 to TRBJ1-5; 7 bases are a match to TRBD1. This specimen consisted of peripheral blood, obtained on day 0 of AZD1222 vaccination. CDR3 in amino acids: CASSKDRVSNQPQHF. The CDR3 coding sequence is TGTGCCAGCAGTAAAGACAGGGTTAGCAATCAGCCCCAGCATTTT.